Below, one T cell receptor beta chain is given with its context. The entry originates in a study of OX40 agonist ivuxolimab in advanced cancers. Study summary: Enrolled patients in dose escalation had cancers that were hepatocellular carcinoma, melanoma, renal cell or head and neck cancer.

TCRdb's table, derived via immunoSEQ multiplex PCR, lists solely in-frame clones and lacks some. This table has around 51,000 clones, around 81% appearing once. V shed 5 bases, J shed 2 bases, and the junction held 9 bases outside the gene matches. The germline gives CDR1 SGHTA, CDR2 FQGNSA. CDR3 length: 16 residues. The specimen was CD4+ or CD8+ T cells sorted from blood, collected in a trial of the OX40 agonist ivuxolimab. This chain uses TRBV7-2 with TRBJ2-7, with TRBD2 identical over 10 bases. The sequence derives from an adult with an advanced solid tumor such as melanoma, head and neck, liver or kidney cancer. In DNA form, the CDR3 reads TGTGCCAGCAGCCCGCCGGGACTAGCGTTTGCCTACGAGCAGTACTTC. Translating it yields CASSPPGLAFAYEQYF. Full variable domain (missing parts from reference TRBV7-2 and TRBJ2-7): GAGVSQSPSNKVTEKGKDVELRCDPISGHTALYWYRQSLGQGLEFLIYFQGNSAPDKSGLPSDRFSAERTGGSVSTLTIQRTQQEDSAVYLCASSPPGLAFAYEQYFGPGTRLTVT.